This T cell receptor (beta chain) is drawn from a study of T-cell reconstitution after alpha-beta-depleted transplantation in children. Preparation of the TCRbeta library used unique molecular identifiers. TCRdb reprocessed the PCR reads with MiXCR, giving one entry per CDR3 protein. Among approximately 400,000 distinct CDR3 sequences listed, about 11% were seen once. This CDR3 is built from 16 residues. J lost 1 base, V lost 0 bases, and 7 bases had no gene match. Germline V gives CDR1 SGHRS, CDR2 YFSETQ. This receptor was obtained from a human donor who donated a stem cell graft to a child with acute myeloid leukemia. V is TRBV5-1 and J is TRBJ2-7, with 7 bases identical to TRBD2. Material: PBMCs from the stem cell graft donor, obtained from the stem cell graft. Here the CDR3 reads CASSLVPTSSSYEQYF. The DNA for the CDR3 is TGCGCCAGCAGCTTGGTCCCGACTAGCAGTTCCTACGAGCAGTACTTC.